The 10 T cell receptor beta chains below were found in one sample sequenced in a study of CD8+ T cells in alopecia areata. Treatment meaning: oral pan-JAK inhibitor, 5-10 mg twice daily. As the sequencing template, cDNA was produced by extracting RNA and reverse transcribing it. Sequencing used immunoSEQ multiplex PCR; TCRdb keeps in-frame clones, though not all of them. Of 150,000 to 200,000 clones listed, less than 70% were seen once; the top ten hold 14%. Sequenced here: CD4+ T cells sorted from blood, sampled at week 24, from a patient treated with tofacitinib. The receptors derive from a human donor with alopecia areata.

This clone was found a few times. The chain joins TRBV15 to TRBJ2-1; D is tentatively TRBD1 or TRBD2 (6 bases each). The CDR3 runs 14 residues. Germline V gene sequence: CDR1 LNHNV, CDR2 YYDKDF (reference sequence). The ends were cut back, 0 bases at V and 11 bases at J, with 14 bases in the middle. This CDR3 reads CATSRDIRGEKQFF. CDR3 in DNA: TGTGCCACCAGCAGAGATATAAGGGGGGAGAAGCAGTTCTTC.

The genes are TRBV4-1 and TRBJ2-3; D is unclear. V dropped 1 base and J dropped 1 base, with 9 bases sitting between them. Germline V CDR1 and CDR2: MGHRA, YSYEKL. This CDR3 contains 15 residues. CDR3 DNA sequence: TGCGCCAGCAGCCAAGTAAACGGCGGCACAGATACGCAGTATTTT. Amino acid sequence: CASSQVNGGTDTQYF.

This clone occurred once. Compared with germline, one end of the junction differs, possibly owing to a read error. This chain links TRBV2 with TRBJ2-5; the match to TRBD2 covers 10 bases. From germline, CDR1 is SNHLY and CDR2 FYNNEI. This CDR3 has 15 residues. DNA for the CDR3: TGTGCCAGCAGGGAAGGACTAGCGGTATCAGAGACCCAGTACTTC. It specifies CASREGLAVSETQYF.

Details on this clone: The same CDR3 arises from other DNA sequences in this sample as well. This chain joins TRBV29-1 and TRBJ2-3; no clear D. Looked up from germline, CDR1 is SQVTM and CDR2 is ANQGSEA. The CDR3 spans 11 residues. V lost 4 bases and J 3 bases, leaving 5 bases between the germline ends. CDR3 in DNA: TGCAGCGTTGGGGTTACAGATACGCAGTATTTT. Protein product: CSVGVTDTQYF.

This clone has only one observation. This chain connects TRBV9 to TRBJ1-2, with D unclear. Trimming took off 0 bases at V and 7 bases at J, with 16 bases between the two ends. CDR1 is SGDLS and CDR2 is YYNGEE in the germline V gene. The CDR3 spans 15 residues. The CDR3 loop reads CASSVATSREGGYTF. CDR3 DNA sequence: TGTGCCAGCAGCGTAGCTACGAGTAGGGAAGGTGGCTACACCTTC.

The chain employs TRBV29-1 and TRBJ2-5; the D is unclear. CDR1 is SQVTM and CDR2 is ANQGSEA in the germline V gene. This CDR3 spans 12 amino acids. V was clipped by 4 bases and J by 2 bases, with 8 bases between them. CDR3 bases: TGCAGCGTTGTGGAGCAGCAAGAGACCCAGTACTTC. Translated: CSVVEQQETQYF.

This sequence joins TRBV30 and TRBJ2-4; no reliable D call. Per the germline V gene, CDR1 is GTSNPN and CDR2 is SVGIG (reference sequence). Trimming shortened V by 0 bases and J by 9 bases, and 9 bases separated the two germline ends. This CDR3 spans 12 amino acids. CDR3 in amino acids: CAWSVSLGIQYF. In DNA, the CDR3 is TGTGCCTGGAGTGTAAGCCTGGGCATTCAGTACTTC.

The chain carries TRBV5-1 and TRBJ1-1; 8 bases map to TRBD1. Germline V gene data show CDR1 as SGHRS and CDR2 as YFSETQ. The CDR3 length is 16 residues. Trimming removed 2 bases from V and 1 base from J; junction bases left unmatched: 7. CDR3 sequence: CASSFQGARRNTEAFF. In DNA, the CDR3 is TGCGCCAGCAGCTTCCAGGGGGCTAGGAGGAACACTGAAGCTTTCTTT.

The chain carries TRBV4-2 and TRBJ1-3; D uncertain. From germline, CDR1 is LGHNA and CDR2 YNFKEQ. The V gene lost 1 base and the J gene lost 2 bases, with 9 bases spanning the gap. CDR3 length: 15 residues. CDR3 DNA sequence: TGTGCCAGCAGCCAAGCGAGGGCTACTGGAAACACCATATATTTT. This sequence encodes CASSQARATGNTIYF.

The chain has TRBV25-1 and TRBJ2-5, with D unclear. Trimming shortened V by 4 bases and J by 1 base, and 1 base separated the two germline ends. Germline CDR1 MGHDK, CDR2 SYGVNS. This CDR3 has 11 amino acids. The CDR3 DNA reads as TGTGCCAGCAGTGGCCAAGAGACCCAGTACTTC. Its translation: CASSGQETQYF.